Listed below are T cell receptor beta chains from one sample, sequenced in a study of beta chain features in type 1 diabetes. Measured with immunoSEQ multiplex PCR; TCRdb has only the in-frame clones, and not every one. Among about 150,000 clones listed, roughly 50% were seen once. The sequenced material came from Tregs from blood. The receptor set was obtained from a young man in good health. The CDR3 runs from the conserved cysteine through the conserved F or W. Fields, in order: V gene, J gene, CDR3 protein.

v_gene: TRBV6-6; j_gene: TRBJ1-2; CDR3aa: CASSPQGVRGYTF
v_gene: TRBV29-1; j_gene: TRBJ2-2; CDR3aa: CSVGPRGAHTGELFF
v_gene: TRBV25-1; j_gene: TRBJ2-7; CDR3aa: CASRGTTYEQYF
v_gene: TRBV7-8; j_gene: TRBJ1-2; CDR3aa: CASSLGGRGYGYTF
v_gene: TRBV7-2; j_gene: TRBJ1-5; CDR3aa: CASSLRDRLYQPQHF
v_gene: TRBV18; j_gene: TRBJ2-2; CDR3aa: CASSPPGSWNTGELFF
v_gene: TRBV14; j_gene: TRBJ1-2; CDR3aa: CASSQVRQGYGYTF
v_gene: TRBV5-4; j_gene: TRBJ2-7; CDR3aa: CASSRGVRGSRRYEQYF
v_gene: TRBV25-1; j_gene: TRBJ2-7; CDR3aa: CASSDEGGTYEQYF
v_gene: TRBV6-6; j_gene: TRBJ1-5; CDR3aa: CASSQGQGGQPQHF
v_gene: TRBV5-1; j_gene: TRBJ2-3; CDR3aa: CASSLSTDTQYF
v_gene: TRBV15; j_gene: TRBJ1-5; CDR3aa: CATSWRVSNQPQHF
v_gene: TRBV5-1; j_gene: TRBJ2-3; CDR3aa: CASSTGLRDSTDTQYF
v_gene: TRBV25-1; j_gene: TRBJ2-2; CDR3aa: CASSPPQNTGELFF
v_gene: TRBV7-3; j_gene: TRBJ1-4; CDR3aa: CASSRRVREKLFF
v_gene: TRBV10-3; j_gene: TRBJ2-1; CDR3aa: CATVTSTYNEQFF
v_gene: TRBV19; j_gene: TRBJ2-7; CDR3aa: CASSPGGRSYEQYF
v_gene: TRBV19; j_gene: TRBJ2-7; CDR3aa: CATVGVAEPYEQYF
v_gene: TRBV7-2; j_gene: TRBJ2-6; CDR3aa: CASSPRQGGANVLTF
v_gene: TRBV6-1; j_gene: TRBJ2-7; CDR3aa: CASRVLGRDEQYF
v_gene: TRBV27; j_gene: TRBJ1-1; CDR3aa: CASSFRGGTGIEAFF
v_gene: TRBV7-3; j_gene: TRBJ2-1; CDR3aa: CASSFNPGLAGIEQFF
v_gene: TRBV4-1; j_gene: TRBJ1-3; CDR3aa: CASSQDGRDGNTIYF
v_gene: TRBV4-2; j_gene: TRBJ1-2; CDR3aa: CASSQTGYGYTF
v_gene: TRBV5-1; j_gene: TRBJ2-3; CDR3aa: CASSLSGATQYF
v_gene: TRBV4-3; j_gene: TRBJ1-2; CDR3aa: CASSQEGGSSGYTF
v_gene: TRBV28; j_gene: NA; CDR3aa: CASTSTGRGLYEQYF
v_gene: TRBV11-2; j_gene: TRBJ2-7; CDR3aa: CASSLGPDIYEQYF
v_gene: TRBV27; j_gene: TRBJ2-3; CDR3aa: CASSQSTDTQYF
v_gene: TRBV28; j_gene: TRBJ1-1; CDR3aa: CASTVNTEAFF
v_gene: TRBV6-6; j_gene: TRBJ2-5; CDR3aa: CASRPTGETQYF
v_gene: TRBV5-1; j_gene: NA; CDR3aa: CASSFTSGGPSYEQYF
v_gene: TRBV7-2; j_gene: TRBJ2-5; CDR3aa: CASSFLETQYF
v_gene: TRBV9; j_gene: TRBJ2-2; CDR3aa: CASSVAGGVGELFF
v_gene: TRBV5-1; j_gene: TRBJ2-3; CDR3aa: CASSLAWTTSSTDTQYF
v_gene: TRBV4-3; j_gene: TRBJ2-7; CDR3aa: CASSQEWTSGISYEQYF
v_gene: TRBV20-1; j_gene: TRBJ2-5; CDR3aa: CSAHRGETQYF
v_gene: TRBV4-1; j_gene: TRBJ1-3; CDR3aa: CASSQPQGTFSGNTIYF
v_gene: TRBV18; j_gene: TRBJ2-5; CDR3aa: CASSLRQGQETQYF
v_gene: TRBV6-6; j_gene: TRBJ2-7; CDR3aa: CASSYSWQNYEQYF
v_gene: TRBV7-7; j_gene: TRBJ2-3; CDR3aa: CASSLGVGTDTQYF
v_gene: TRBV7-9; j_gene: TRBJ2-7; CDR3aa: CASSLPGQYEQYF
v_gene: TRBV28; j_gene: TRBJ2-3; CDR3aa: CASSSGAGSPGTDTQYF
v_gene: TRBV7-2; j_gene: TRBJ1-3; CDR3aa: CASSLKIGTESGNTIYF